The text below deals with one T cell receptor beta chain. Germline V lookup: CDR1 MNHNY, CDR2 SVGAGI (reference sequence). CDR3 size: 14 residues. V was pared by 6 bases and J by 2 bases, with 13 bases between. TCRdb keeps only in-frame clones here, not all; method: immunoSEQ multiplex PCR. The sample includes about 160,000 clones, 80% to 90% of them seen just once. This entry belongs to a study of cytomegalovirus exposure and HLA in healthy donors. The chain uses TRBV6-6 and TRBJ2-5, with D perhaps TRBD2 (6 bases). The sequence was obtained from a woman younger than 30 in good health and CMV-seronegative. Sequenced: PBMCs. The DNA for the CDR3 is TGTGCCAGCAGGATTAGCGGAAGTCAAGAGACCCAGTACTTC. It yields the protein CASRISGSQETQYF.